This passage covers 32 T cell receptor beta chains from one sample sequenced in a study of blood T cells in healthy people across ages (dated by TCRdb to the mid-2010s). Receptors were amplified or captured by 5' RACE. Sequenced on an Illumina HiSeq 2500. A second PCR of roughly 7 to 11 cycles was performed with a sample-barcoded 5' primer and a J-beta primer mix. TCRdb reprocessed the public reads (quality trimming at Q25 with fastp, clone calling with MiXCR) and kept in-frame beta chains. Rows are unified per CDR3 protein, each entry keeping the most common DNA and genes. The sample table lists 1,500,000 or so distinct CDR3 sequences, approximately 39% of them with a count of one. The ten most abundant clones make up under 5% of the sample. The sequenced sample consisted of blood. These receptors were collected from a young woman in good health.

The chain combines TRBV6-5 with TRBJ1-1; 7 bases align to TRBD1. Germline CDR1 and CDR2: MNHEY and SVGAGI. V shed 4 bases and J 0 bases; nucleotides not matched to a gene: 5. The CDR3 totals 15 residues. The CDR3 region has the DNA TGTGCCAGCAGTTGCCAGGGACAGTTGAACACTGAAGCTTTCTTT. This sequence encodes CASSCQGQLNTEAFF.

The V call is TRBV28, the J call TRBJ2-5; D ambiguous. The CDR3 consists of 13 residues. The V end was cut by 5 bases, the J end by 5 bases, with 12 bases between. The germline V gene encodes CDR1 MDHEN and CDR2 SYDVKM. CDR3 loop: CASSIGFGETQYF. The CDR3 bases are TGTGCCAGCAGTATAGGGTTTGGGGAGACCCAGTACTTC.

The rearrangement joins TRBV20-1 to TRBJ2-1; the match to TRBD2 covers 8 bases. Germline V gene lookup returns CDR1 DFQATT and CDR2 SNEGSKA (reference sequence). V gave up 1 base and J gave up 2 bases; unmatched junction bases: 7. The CDR3 consists of 16 residues. This CDR3 is CSARALTSAPYNEQFF. The CDR3, as DNA: TGCAGTGCTAGAGCCCTGACTAGCGCTCCCTACAATGAGCAGTTCTTC.

In this sample, this clonotype turned up a few times. This chain uses TRBV11-2 with TRBJ1-1; no clear D. Germline CDR1 and CDR2: SGHAT and FQNNGV. Trimming removed 5 bases from V and 1 base from J, with 11 bases in between. This CDR3 spans 14 amino acids. CDR3 sequence (DNA): TGTGCCAGCAGCCTAGGTCTTCGGAACACTGAAGCTTTCTTT. Its translation: CASSLGLRNTEAFF.

This clonotype turned up a few times. The chain links TRBV20-1 to TRBJ2-1; TRBD2 is a possible D gene (6 bases). Germline CDR1 reads DFQATT; CDR2 reads SNEGSKA (reference sequence). The CDR3 has 12 residues. CDR3 amino acids: CRPRLEDNEQFF. CDR3 nucleotide sequence: TGCAGACCAAGACTAGAAGACAATGAGCAGTTCTTC.

The V gene is TRBV6-5, the J gene TRBJ1-6; possible D gene TRBD1, 6 bases. The V and J ends lost 7 bases and 10 bases respectively, with 17 bases between them. Looked up from germline, CDR1 is MNHEY and CDR2 is SVGAGI. The CDR3 runs to 14 residues. Here the CDR3 DNA reads TGTGCCAGCACCAACACAGGGCCGGCCTCACCCCTCCACTTT. Translation: CASTNTGPASPLHF.

This clonotype was seen just once. The rearrangement uses TRBV28 and TRBJ2-5, with 13 bases matching TRBD2. V shed 5 bases, J shed 11 bases, and the junction held 14 bases outside the gene matches. In germline, CDR1 is MDHEN, CDR2 SYDVKM. The CDR3 is made up of 16 amino acids. Written as DNA, the CDR3 is TGTGCCAGCAGTAAAACCGGGACTAGCGGGAACAATGAGCAGTACTTC. This encodes CASSKTGTSGNNEQYF.

The chain employs TRBV29-1 and TRBJ2-3; TRBD2 might be the D (5 bases). V was shortened by 4 bases and J by 0 bases, with 8 bases between the two germline ends. CDR1 SQVTM and CDR2 ANQGSEA come from the germline V gene. This CDR3 region has 13 residues. CDR3 loop: CSVGRRSTDTQYF. The CDR3 region has the DNA TGCAGCGTTGGACGGAGGAGCACAGATACGCAGTATTTT.

This clonotype was counted many times. The chain recombines TRBV6-2 or TRBV6-3 with TRBJ2-1, with 8 bases fitting TRBD1. Germline V CDR1 and CDR2: MNHEY, SVGEGT. This CDR3 comprises 15 residues. Trimming removed 2 bases from V and 6 bases from J; junction bases left unmatched: 6. The CDR3 bases are TGTGCCAGCAGTTACGGACAGGGTGATGTCAATGAGCAGTTCTTC. This encodes CASSYGQGDVNEQFF.

This clonotype has just one count. The chain couples TRBV6-5 to TRBJ2-3; 11 positions agree with TRBD2. Germline CDR1 and CDR2: MNHEY and SVGAGI. V dropped 0 bases and J dropped 0; count of bases not matched to a gene: 8. The CDR3 consists of 19 residues. CDR3 region: CASSYSMLAGGPSTDTQYF. DNA for the CDR3: TGTGCCAGCAGTTACTCGATGCTAGCGGGAGGCCCCAGCACAGATACGCAGTATTTT.

The CDR3 spells CSALELHGYTF. DNA for the CDR3: TGCAGTGCTCTGGAACTACATGGCTACACCTTC. The V and J genes are TRBV20-1 and TRBJ1-2; D not certain. CDR3 length equals 11 residues. The V end was cut by 5 bases, the J end by 6 bases, with 10 bases between. Germline CDR1 is DFQATT and CDR2 is SNEGSKA (reference sequence).

This clonotype showed up just a few times. V gene TRBV5-1 combines with J gene TRBJ1-1; a weak D match, TRBD1 (5 bases). V gave up 4 bases and J gave up 3 bases, with 13 bases separating them. CDR3 length: 14 residues. Germline CDR1 and CDR2: SGHRS and YFSETQ. The CDR3 DNA reads as TGCGCCAGCAGCCGGGACTTGGAGGACACTGAAGCTTTCTTT. Its translation is CASSRDLEDTEAFF.

This clonotype was counted a few times. This chain links TRBV5-1 with TRBJ1-2, with TRBD1 as a possible D gene (5 bases). The CDR3 is 15 amino acids. V was cut by 3 bases and J by 8 bases, with 20 bases left in between. Germline CDR1 reads SGHRS; CDR2 reads YFSETQ. The CDR3 protein is CASSSSQDPWVGYTF. The CDR3 coding sequence is TGCGCCAGCAGCTCGTCACAGGACCCTTGGGTAGGCTACACCTTC.

This clonotype was counted a few times. V and J are TRBV11-2 and TRBJ2-1; the D gene is possibly TRBD2 (6 bases). Germline loops: CDR1 SGHAT, CDR2 FQNNGV. Trimming took 5 bases from V and 0 from J, leaving 17 bases between them. The CDR3 covers 17 residues. For the CDR3, the DNA is TGTGCCAGCAGCCCCCGGGGGAGAATGAGCTCCTACAATGAGCAGTTCTTC. It is translated as CASSPRGRMSSYNEQFF.

The chain uses TRBV29-1 and TRBJ2-7; D is perhaps TRBD1 (6 bases). Germline V gene sequence: CDR1 SQVTM, CDR2 ANQGSEA. V dropped 7 bases and J dropped 0 bases, with 13 bases sitting between them. CDR3 length equals 13 residues. Here the CDR3 reads CSGCTGNSYEQYF. CDR3 DNA sequence: TGCAGCGGCTGTACAGGGAACTCCTACGAGCAGTACTTC.

This chain links TRBV6-6 with TRBJ1-2, with TRBD1 matching 8 bases. Germline trimming cut 5 bases from V and 3 bases from J; bases unmatched to any gene: 5. The CDR3 length is 14 residues. CDR1 is MNHNY and CDR2 is SVGAGI in the germline V gene (reference sequence). The CDR3 loop is CASSDDRGDYGYTF. The CDR3 nucleotides are TGTGCCAGCAGTGACGACAGGGGTGACTATGGCTACACCTTC.

CDR3: CASSQTHSGWYEQYF. CDR3 sequence (DNA): TGTGCCAGCAGTCAGACCCATAGCGGGTGGTACGAGCAGTACTTC. The chain employs TRBV6-6 and TRBJ2-4, with 7 nucleotides matching TRBD2. The tail of the sequence fits TRBJ2-7 better, so the J call may be wrong. Germline V gives CDR1 MNHNY, CDR2 SVGAGI (reference sequence). The CDR3 length is 15 residues.

There are a few counts of this clonotype. The chain carries TRBV11-2 and TRBJ2-1; D is possibly TRBD1 (6 bases). Trimming left V 7 bases short and J 1 base short, with 11 bases between. CDR1 is SGHAT and CDR2 is FQNNGV in the germline V gene. The CDR3 has 14 amino acids. CDR3 in amino acids: CASNQGGSYNEQFF. The CDR3, as DNA: TGTGCCAGCAACCAAGGGGGATCCTACAATGAGCAGTTCTTC.

V gene TRBV9 combines with J gene TRBJ2-2; unclear D gene. This CDR3 has 15 residues. CDR1 and CDR2 (germline): SGDLS, YYNGEE. The V end lost 0 bases, the J end lost 7 bases, and 13 bases lay between the germline ends. The CDR3 sequence is CASSVGPGSSGELFF. CDR3 coding DNA: TGTGCCAGCAGCGTAGGTCCAGGATCAAGCGGGGAGCTGTTTTTT.

The CDR3 nucleotides are TGTACCACGAAAGACAGACTATCCTACAATGAGCAGTTCTTC. Translated: CTTKDRLSYNEQFF. This chain links TRBV6-5 with TRBJ2-1; D tentatively reads TRBD1 or TRBD2 (5 bases each). The CDR3 consists of 14 residues. CDR1 and CDR2 from the germline V gene are MNHEY and SVGAGI.

This chain joins TRBV29-1 and TRBJ2-7, with 7 bases that match TRBD1. Trimming cost V 7 bases and J 4 bases; bases outside gene matches: 4. The CDR3 consists of 11 residues. Germline CDR1 SQVTM, CDR2 ANQGSEA. The chain's CDR3 is CSAGDRYEQYF. The CDR3 region has the DNA TGCAGCGCCGGGGACAGATACGAGCAGTACTTC.

The rearrangement joins TRBV28 to TRBJ2-5, with TRBD1 as a possible D gene (6 bases). The DNA matches TRBJ2-7 better at its end, which makes the J call doubtful. CDR3 length: 14 amino acids. Germline CDR1 and CDR2: MDHEN and SYDVKM. The CDR3 protein is CASRDRDKTYEQYF. The CDR3 region has the DNA TGTGCCAGCAGAGACCGGGACAAGACCTACGAGCAGTACTTC.

This clonotype was seen at least ten times. The V gene is TRBV4-3, the J gene TRBJ2-1; 9 positions match TRBD1. This CDR3 comprises 15 residues. After removal of 5 bases from V and 1 base from J, the junction contained 3 bases not matched to a gene. Germline V gives CDR1 LGHNA, CDR2 YSLEER. The CDR3 loop reads CASSRQGGSYNEQFF. The CDR3, as DNA: TGCGCCAGCAGCAGACAGGGGGGTTCCTACAATGAGCAGTTCTTC.

The CDR3 bases are TGCAGTGCGCAAACTAGCGGGGGGGCAAGTGAGCAGTACTTC. This gives the protein CSAQTSGGASEQYF. V gene TRBV20-1 combines with J gene TRBJ2-1, with 13 nucleotides matching TRBD2. The end of the DNA fits TRBJ2-7 better, so the J call may be wrong. Looked up from germline, CDR1 is DFQATT and CDR2 is SNEGSKA (reference sequence). This CDR3 region has 14 residues.

In DNA, the CDR3 is TGCGCCAGCAGCTTGGGGACGGACTTCACAGATACGCAGTATTTT. Translation: CASSLGTDFTDTQYF. The rearrangement links TRBV5-1 to TRBJ2-3; D is possibly TRBD2 (5 bases). Deletions cut 0 bases from V and 2 bases from J, with 10 bases between. Germline CDR1 and CDR2: SGHRS and YFSETQ. The CDR3 has 15 amino acids.

The V and J genes are TRBV20-1 and TRBJ2-5; D is possibly TRBD1 (5 bases). CDR1 is DFQATT, CDR2 SNEGSKA, per germline (reference sequence). The CDR3 contains 16 residues. V was shortened by 0 bases and J by 2 bases, with 16 bases between the two germline ends. CDR3 sequence: CSARDGASARQETQYF. DNA for the CDR3: TGCAGTGCTAGAGATGGGGCCTCCGCAAGGCAAGAGACCCAGTACTTC.

This clonotype turned up a few times. This sequence joins TRBV7-2 and TRBJ2-1, with TRBD1 matching 8 bases. Unmatched junction bases numbered 7, after V lost 4 bases and J lost 8 bases. CDR1 is SGHTA, CDR2 FQGNSA, per germline. This CDR3 comprises 14 residues. CDR3 in amino acids: CASSSRQGSDEQFF. The CDR3, as DNA: TGTGCCAGCAGCTCTCGACAGGGGAGCGATGAGCAGTTCTTC.

The chain links TRBV4-3 to TRBJ2-7, with 7 positions matching TRBD2. The V gene's germline CDR1 is LGHNA and CDR2 YSLEER. This CDR3 has 15 residues. Losses at the gene ends were 1 base for V and 0 bases for J; bases not matched to a gene: 3. CDR3 in amino acids: CASSQASGHSYEQYF. The CDR3 region has the DNA TGCGCCAGCAGCCAAGCTAGCGGCCACTCCTACGAGCAGTACTTC.

This clonotype was observed a handful of times. This sequence joins TRBV4-3 and TRBJ1-2, with D hard to call. Looked up from germline, CDR1 is LGHNA and CDR2 is YSLEER. The CDR3 length is 13 residues. With 0 bases removed from V and 6 bases from J, the gap between germline ends came to 8 bases. The CDR3 protein is CASSQDWNNGYTF. CDR3 DNA: TGCGCCAGCAGCCAAGACTGGAACAATGGCTACACCTTC.

This rearrangement joins TRBV5-1 to TRBJ1-1; the D is unclear. This CDR3 has 15 residues. The germline V gene encodes CDR1 SGHRS and CDR2 YFSETQ. The V and J ends lost 4 bases and 3 bases respectively, with 16 bases between them. CDR3 in DNA: TGCGCCAGCAGCCTCCGGGAGATCAAGGACACTGAAGCTTTCTTT. This encodes CASSLREIKDTEAFF.

The chain employs TRBV7-9 and TRBJ2-1; no clear D gene. Germline assignment: CDR1 SEHNR and CDR2 FQNEAQ (reference sequence). This CDR3 has 15 residues. The V end was cut by 5 bases, the J end by 6 bases, with 17 bases between. CDR3 in amino acids: CASSLYQQLSNEQFF. CDR3 in DNA: TGTGCCAGCAGCCTCTACCAACAGCTTAGCAATGAGCAGTTCTTC.

This clonotype was counted between two and nine times. The chain employs TRBV29-1 and TRBJ2-3, with D perhaps matching TRBD1 or TRBD2 (5 bases each). With 4 bases removed from V and 0 bases from J, the gap between germline ends came to 17 bases. Germline V CDR1 and CDR2: SQVTM, ANQGSEA. This CDR3 has 16 residues. The CDR3 DNA reads TGCAGCGTTGCTGGGAGCCGGGACGGTAGCACAGATACGCAGTATTTT. Its protein is CSVAGSRDGSTDTQYF.